This T cell receptor beta chain was profiled in a study of molecular identifiers for immune sequencing clone quantification. This clonotype was detected a few times. J was trimmed by 2 bases and V by 10 bases; bases with no gene match: 11. Germline V gene lookup returns CDR1 MNHEY and CDR2 SMNVEV (reference sequence). The CDR3 covers 15 residues. From the PCR reads, TCRdb called clonotypes with MiXCR, one entry per CDR3 protein. The sample shows 45,000 to 55,000 distinct CDR3 sequences, approximately 40% of them seen only once. The chain joins TRBV27 to TRBJ2-3; TRBD2 matches 8 bases. The sequenced sample was naive CD8+ T cells from blood, with Jurkat cell RNA spiked in. Documented subset: FACS-sorted CD8+CD4-CCR7+CD45RA+ naive T cells. The sequence came from a human donor in good health. Some libraries in this study had Jurkat cell RNA spiked in. CDR3 region: CANPLAGGNTDTQYF. The CDR3, as DNA: TGTGCCAACCCTTTGGCGGGGGGTAACACAGATACGCAGTATTTT.